Shown below are 9 T cell receptor beta chains from a single sample sequenced in a study of control samples from healthy donors and cancer patients. Some clones are missing from TCRdb's copy, which holds only in-frame ones; the method was immunoSEQ multiplex PCR. The sample has about 140,000 clones, around 94% seen once. Sequencing input: blood. The receptor set was obtained from a man in his forties in good health.

This chain uses TRBV15 with TRBJ1-5, with D possibly being TRBD1 (5 bases). In germline, CDR1 is LNHNV, CDR2 YYDKDF (reference sequence). This CDR3 comprises 18 residues. V was cut by 2 bases and J by 6 bases, with 23 bases left in between. This CDR3 is CATSRLRGGSSRGQPQHF. The CDR3 DNA sequence: TGTGCCACCAGCAGACTTCGTGGGGGATCCTCTAGGGGTCAGCCCCAGCATTTT.

The chain recombines TRBV5-5 with TRBJ2-4, with TRBD1 matching 7 bases. Trimming at V came to 4 bases and at J to 15 bases, leaving 7 bases not matched to a gene. Germline V CDR1 and CDR2: SGHKS, YYEKEE (reference sequence). The CDR3 is 11 residues long. The CDR3 DNA follows: TGTGCCAGCAGCGAACAGGGGTGGACGTACTTC. The encoded protein is CASSEQGWTYF.

The chain combines TRBV10-1 with TRBJ2-7, with a weak D call TRBD2 (6 bases). CDR3 length: 14 residues. Germline V gene data show CDR1 as WNHNN and CDR2 as SYGVQD (reference sequence). V was clipped by 5 bases and J by 2 bases, with 13 bases between them. This chain's CDR3 is CASSPTGLTYEQYF. The CDR3 bases are TGCGCCAGCAGTCCTACGGGACTGACCTACGAGCAGTACTTC.

This chain links TRBV20-1 with TRBJ2-2; D not resolved. The CDR3 length is 13 residues. CDR1 is DFQATT and CDR2 is SNEGSKA in the germline V gene (reference sequence). Trimming took off 3 bases at V and 6 bases at J, with 11 bases between the two ends. This chain's CDR3 is CSASGLLPGELFF. CDR3 DNA sequence: TGCAGTGCTAGTGGCCTGCTGCCCGGGGAGCTGTTTTTT.

The J gene is TRBJ2-1, the V gene TRBV19, with D possibly TRBD1 on 5 matching bases. The CDR3 sequence is 13 residues long. Germline lookup yields CDR1 LNHDA and CDR2 SQIVND (reference sequence). V was trimmed by 6 bases and J by 7 bases, leaving 13 bases between them. This CDR3 is CASSRIGVNEQFF. CDR3 DNA: TGTGCCAGTAGCCGCATAGGGGTAAATGAGCAGTTCTTC.

The V and J genes are TRBV2 and TRBJ1-3; D uncertain. The CDR3 consists of 16 residues. The V gene lost 5 bases and the J gene lost 4 bases, with 18 bases spanning the gap. CDR1 SNHLY and CDR2 FYNNEI come from the germline V gene. The CDR3 is CASSPPLVLAGNTIYF. CDR3 nucleotides: TGTGCCAGCAGTCCCCCTTTAGTCCTGGCCGGAAACACCATATATTTT.

This clone was found once. This sequence joins TRBV5-6 and TRBJ1-1, with D unclear. Germline V gene sequence: CDR1 SGHDT, CDR2 YYEEEE. There are 15 residues in the CDR3. Trimming removed 2 bases at V and 1 base at J, with 12 bases between. The CDR3 protein is CASSFSPSRNTEAFF. The CDR3 DNA sequence: TGTGCCAGCAGCTTCAGCCCGTCGCGGAACACTGAAGCTTTCTTT.

The chain employs TRBV4-1 and TRBJ2-7; D uncertain. This CDR3 has 16 residues. V dropped 3 bases and J dropped 2 bases, with 17 bases sitting between them. Germline V gene sequence: CDR1 MGHRA, CDR2 YSYEKL. The DNA for the CDR3 is TGCGCCAGCAGCCAGGGCACTGGGGATAGGGCCTACGAGCAGTACTTC. This sequence encodes CASSQGTGDRAYEQYF.

J is TRBJ2-5 and V is TRBV29-1; D not resolved. The germline V gene has CDR1 SQVTM and CDR2 ANQGSEA. This CDR3 has 14 amino acids. The V and J ends lost 0 bases and 2 bases respectively, with 10 bases between them. The CDR3 DNA reads TGCAGCGTTGAAGATCTCGGGTTTCAAGAGACCCAGTACTTC. Protein: CSVEDLGFQETQYF.